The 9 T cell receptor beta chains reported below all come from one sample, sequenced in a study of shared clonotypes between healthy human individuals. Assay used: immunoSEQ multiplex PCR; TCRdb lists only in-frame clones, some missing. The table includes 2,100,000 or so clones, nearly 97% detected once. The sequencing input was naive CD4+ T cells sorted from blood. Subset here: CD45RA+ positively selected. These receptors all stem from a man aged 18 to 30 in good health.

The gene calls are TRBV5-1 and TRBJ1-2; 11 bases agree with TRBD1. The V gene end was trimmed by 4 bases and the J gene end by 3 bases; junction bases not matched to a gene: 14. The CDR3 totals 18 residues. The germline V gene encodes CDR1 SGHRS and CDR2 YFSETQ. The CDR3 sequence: CASSARTGGAGWDYGYTF. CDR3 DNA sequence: TGCGCCAGCAGCGCCCGGACAGGGGGCGCAGGGTGGGACTATGGCTACACCTTC.

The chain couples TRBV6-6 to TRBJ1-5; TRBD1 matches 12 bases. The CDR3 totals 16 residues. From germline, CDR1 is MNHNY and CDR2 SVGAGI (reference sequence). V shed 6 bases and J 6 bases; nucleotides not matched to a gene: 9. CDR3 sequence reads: CASRPPGTGGFQPQHF. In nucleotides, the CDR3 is TGTGCCAGCAGACCCCCAGGGACAGGGGGCTTTCAGCCCCAGCATTTT.

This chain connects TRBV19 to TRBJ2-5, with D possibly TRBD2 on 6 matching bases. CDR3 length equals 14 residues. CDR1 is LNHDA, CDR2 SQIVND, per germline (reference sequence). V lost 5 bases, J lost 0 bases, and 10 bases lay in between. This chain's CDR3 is CASSVTRDQETQYF. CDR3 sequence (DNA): TGTGCCAGTAGTGTGACTAGGGACCAAGAGACCCAGTACTTC.

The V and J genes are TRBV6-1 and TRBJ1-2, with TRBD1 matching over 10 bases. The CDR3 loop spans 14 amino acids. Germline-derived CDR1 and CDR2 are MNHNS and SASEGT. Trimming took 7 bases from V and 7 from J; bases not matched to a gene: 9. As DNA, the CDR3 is TGTGCCAGCACCTCGGACAGGGGGTTAGGTGGCTACACCTTC. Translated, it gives CASTSDRGLGGYTF.

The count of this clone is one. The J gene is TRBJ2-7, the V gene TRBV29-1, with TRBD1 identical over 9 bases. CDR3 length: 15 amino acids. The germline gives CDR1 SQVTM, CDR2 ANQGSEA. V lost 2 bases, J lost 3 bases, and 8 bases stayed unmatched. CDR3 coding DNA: TGCAGCGTTGAAATGGGGACAGGGAGTCTCTACGAGCAGTACTTC. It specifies CSVEMGTGSLYEQYF.

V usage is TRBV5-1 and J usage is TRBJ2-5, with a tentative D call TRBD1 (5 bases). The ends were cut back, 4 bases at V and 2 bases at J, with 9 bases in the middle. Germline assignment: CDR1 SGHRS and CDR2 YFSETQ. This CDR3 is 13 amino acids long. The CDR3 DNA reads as TGCGCCAGCAGCGAACAGGTTCAAGAGACCCAGTACTTC. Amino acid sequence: CASSEQVQETQYF.

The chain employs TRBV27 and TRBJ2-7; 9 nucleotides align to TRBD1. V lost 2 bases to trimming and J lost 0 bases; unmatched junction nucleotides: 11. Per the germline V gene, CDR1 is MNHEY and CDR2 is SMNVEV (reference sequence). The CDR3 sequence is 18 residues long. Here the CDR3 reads CASSLQDPGTGYSYEQYF. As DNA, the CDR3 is TGTGCCAGCAGTTTACAGGACCCCGGGACAGGGTACTCCTACGAGCAGTACTTC.

CDR3 residues: CAWVGTGSEKLFF. CDR3 in DNA: TGTGCCTGGGTCGGGACAGGGAGTGAAAAACTGTTTTTT. The genes are TRBV30 and TRBJ1-4; 9 nucleotides match TRBD1. CDR1 is GTSNPN and CDR2 is SVGIG in the germline V gene (reference sequence). J was trimmed by 7 bases and V by 5 bases; bases with no gene match: 5. The length of the CDR3 is 13 residues.

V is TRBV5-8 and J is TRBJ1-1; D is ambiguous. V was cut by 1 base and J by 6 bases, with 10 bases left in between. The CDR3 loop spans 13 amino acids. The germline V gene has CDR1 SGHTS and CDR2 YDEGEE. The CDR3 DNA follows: TGTGCCAGCAGCTTGATCCAGGTCCCTGAAGCTTTCTTT. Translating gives CASSLIQVPEAFF.